This T cell receptor beta chain was sequenced in a study of blood T cell repertoires in COVID-19. V was clipped by 7 bases and J by 3 bases, with 16 bases between them. The CDR3 runs to 14 residues. The germline V gene has CDR1 SGHTA and CDR2 FQGNSA. Data came from immunoSEQ multiplex PCR; TCRdb stores just in-frame clones and leaves some out. The data contain about 180,000 clones, about 80% of them singletons. The chain employs TRBV7-2 and TRBJ2-7; D is undetermined. The clonotype comes from a man in his 60s who had been exposed to COVID-19. Sequences were obtained from PBMCs or T cells enriched from blood (not recorded which). The CDR3 nucleotides are TGTGCCAGCACCCACGTTCCCACAGACTACGAGCAGTACTTC. Translation gives CASTHVPTDYEQYF. The variable domain in full, with the rest retrieved from reference TRBV7-2 and TRBJ2-7, is GAGVSQSPSNKVTEKGKDVELRCDPISGHTALYWYRQSLGQGLEFLIYFQGNSAPDKSGLPSDRFSAERTGGSVSTLTIQRTQQEDSAVYLCASTHVPTDYEQYFGPGTRLTVT.